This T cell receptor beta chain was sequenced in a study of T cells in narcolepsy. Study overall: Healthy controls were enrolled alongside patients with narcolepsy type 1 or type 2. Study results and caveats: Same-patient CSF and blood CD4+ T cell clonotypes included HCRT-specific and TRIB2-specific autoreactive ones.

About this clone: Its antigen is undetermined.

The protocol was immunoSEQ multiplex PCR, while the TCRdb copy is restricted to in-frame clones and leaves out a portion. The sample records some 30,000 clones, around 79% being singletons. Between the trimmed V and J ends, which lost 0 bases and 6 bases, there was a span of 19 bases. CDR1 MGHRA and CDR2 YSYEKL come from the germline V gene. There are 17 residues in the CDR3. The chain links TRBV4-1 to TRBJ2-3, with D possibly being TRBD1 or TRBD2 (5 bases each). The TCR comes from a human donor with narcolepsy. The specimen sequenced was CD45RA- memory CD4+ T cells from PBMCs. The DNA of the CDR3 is TGCGCCAGCAGCCAAGATTCGGGGCCAGGTCGAGGGGATACGCAGTATTTT. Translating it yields CASSQDSGPGRGDTQYF.